Given below is one T cell receptor beta chain in context. This clonotype has ten or more counts. The specificity of this receptor is unknown. No base quality values were provided; no much bigger clone lies one nucleotide off. To synthesize cDNA, template-switch 5'RACE was performed with a primer carrying a 10-nucleotide random unique molecular identifier so that each TCR transcript was tagged. Every sequencing run yielded over 180 million TCR-beta sequences covering 15-18 subjects. Total RNA was extracted with the RNeasy kit. TCR-beta VDJ regions were amplified with primers for the TCR constant region and the 5'RACE anchor, using the KAPA Real-time Library Amplification kit. Sample indexes and Illumina adaptors were added in a first PCR, after which library yield was increased in a second PCR. After purification with Ampure beads, the TCR product of roughly 650 bp was size-selected on a 2% E-gel SizeSelection system. Library quality was checked on a Bioanalyzer, concentration was measured with Qubit, and libraries were quantified with the Kapa Library Quantification kit before pooling. Paired-end 2 x 150 bp sequencing of the libraries was performed on an Illumina HiSeq 2500. To increase sequence diversity, about 23-32% phiX was spiked into each library pool. Under the source paper's analysis protocol: Quality-filtered reads were processed with the UMI-based MiGEC pipeline, and over 90% of raw TCR sequences were removed by the MiGEC pipeline during error correction. IMGT germline references were used for alignment of VDJ genes, and clonotypes were defined by a unique CDR3 amino acid sequence together with V-J genes. VDJtools evaluated clonal expansion, Shannon diversity and CDR3 relatedness (CalcPairwiseDistances, ClusterSamples); CLCbio workbench built phylogenetic trees. A clone was classed as expanded if it had 8 or more unique UMIs, a cutoff based on coefficient-of-variation modelling across technical triplicates. TCRdb redid the processing of the public reads, applying fastp at Q25 and MiXCR, and retained in-frame beta chains. One record per CDR3 amino acid sequence lists the most common genes and DNA. The V and J calls, along with clone size, are taken from TCRdb and not from the paper's own processing. The sample yields about 49,000 distinct CDR3 sequences; around 13% were counted once. The ten biggest clones cover 4.5% of the sample.

These data come from a study of neurological immune-mediated disorders (dated by TCRdb to between 2017 and 2020). At the level of the whole study: Peripheral blood TCR-beta repertoires from patients with HTLV-I-associated myelopathy (HAM/TSP), patients with multiple sclerosis, and healthy controls were compared in the study using UMI-based sequencing. Alongside PBMC samples, the set of some 100 TCR-beta libraries contained longitudinal samples, technical triplicates, and paired CD4+ and CD8+ T-cell subsets that had been sorted. Longitudinal HAM/TSP and healthy donors were sampled at 3 time-points each (about 3-40 month intervals). Of the 68 subjects in the cohort, some 15 were HAM/TSP patients, approximately 35 were multiple sclerosis patients, and around 20 were healthy controls. The research as a whole found: The highest TCR clonal expansion was observed in HAM/TSP patients, whereas the lowest was observed in MS patients, even when compared with healthy controls. No identical CDR3 amino acid sequences were found to be shared among expanded clones across subjects, suggesting that TCR-beta repertoires were private in all groups.

In light of the paper, this sample's time point label describes: longitudinal time-point 2. For unsorted PBMC libraries, 2 million PBMCs were used after storage in RNAlater at -80 degrees C until RNA extraction. Peripheral blood was subjected to Ficoll-Hypaque density gradient centrifugation to isolate PBMCs, which were then cryopreserved in liquid nitrogen. The germline V gene specifies SGHRS as CDR1 and YFSETQ as CDR2. The CDR3 covers 15 residues, taking in both the cysteine and the phenylalanine. Here the CDR3 DNA is all that survives: 45 bases in frame from base 1. Relative to germline, V is 2 bases shorter and J is 6 bases shorter, with 15 bases between their ends.

The sequencing input was PBMCs. The sequence was obtained from a male donor with HTLV-1-associated myelopathy (HAM/TSP). The chain is assembled from TRBV5-1 and TRBJ2-1, and the D gene may be TRBD1, 7 bases matching. The CDR3 protein: CASSLTGTAGNEQFF. The DNA sequence is given as TGCGCCAGCAGCTTAACCGGGACAGCGGGCAATGAGCAGTTCTTC.